The TCR beta chain described here comes from a study of blood T cell repertoires in COVID-19 (dated by TCRdb to 2018 to 2020). Broadly, across the study: Samples covering the acute and convalescent phases of COVID-19 were provided by collaborators in the United States, Italy and Spain. The material from the prospective study consisted of cDNA or gDNA derived from T cells, B-cell-depleted T cells, or PBMCs. The dataset comprised deeply sampled blood TCRbeta repertoires from subjects exposed to, actively infected with, or recovered from COVID-19. A freely available public database, intended as a resource for researchers studying the immune response to SARS-CoV-2, is where the repertoires were released. Samples were obtained from the ongoing ImmuneRACE study (first 160 participants) and from 1,254 subjects provided by 6 global collaborators. Nearly every sample came with metadata listing a de-identified subject ID, COVID-19 status, age in years and sex. Where available, HLA class I and class II types were taken from metadata supplied by the sample provider and were not determined by assay-based typing. The study at large found these results: The quantity of clinical and demographic metadata differed by source and by participant and was supplied without curation.

CDR1 SGDLS and CDR2 YYNGEE are derived from the germline V gene. The CDR3, cysteine through phenylalanine, is 15 amino acids long. The entry retains the CDR3 DNA only, 45 bases that are in frame from base 1. V was cut back by 0 bases and J by 4 bases, leaving a gap of 13 bases between them. In the case of this clone: This clone's antigen is unknown. Within one base of it there is no much larger clone, and no base qualities were kept.

Collaborating institutions collected whole blood in K2EDTA tubes following their own protocols. Collaborator samples were shipped for TCRbeta analysis as frozen whole blood, isolated PBMCs, or DNA extracted from either sample type. TCRbeta CDR3 regions were amplified from genomic DNA using the immunoSEQ Assay, a bias-controlled multiplex PCR. The original pipeline was this. The number of nucleated cells in each sample was estimated by amplification of reference gene primers within the assay. To quantify the absolute abundance of each unique TCRbeta CDR3 rearrangement, sequence reads were collapsed and filtered. Productive Simpson clonality was computed per sample as the square root of Simpson's diversity index over productive rearrangements. In its TCRdb copy, this immuneACCESS table keeps in-frame sequences only and misses some clones. Where compared with another copy, unresolved V genes explain less than half of these, and the others have no known cause. That table furnishes V, J and clone size, whereas the DNA furnished D and trimming. Present in this sample are about 100,000 clones, 70% to 90% of which were seen just once. More than 9% of the sample lies in the top ten.

The chain employs TRBV9 and TRBJ1-2, with a weak D call of TRBD1 (5 bases match). This sequence was found in a woman aged 25 to 39 with acute or convalescent COVID-19. The sequencing input was peripheral blood. The CDR3 protein sequence reads: CASSVGSQGSYGYTF. The nucleotide sequence reads as follows: TGTGCCAGCAGCGTAGGGTCCCAGGGATCCTATGGCTACACCTTC.